One and the same sample provided the 18 T cell receptor beta chains below, sequenced in a study of blood T cell repertoires in COVID-19. TCRdb keeps only in-frame clones here, not all; method: immunoSEQ multiplex PCR. Of roughly 160,000 clones detected, around 83% appear once; the ten largest clones hold roughly 7%. Material: peripheral blood. The receptor source for this set is a man aged 50 to 60 with active or convalescent COVID-19.

V is TRBV5-1 and J is TRBJ2-2, with 9 bases fitting TRBD1. CDR3 length: 18 residues. CDR1 is SGHRS, CDR2 YFSETQ, per germline. With 0 bases clipped from V and 4 bases from J, the junction kept 10 bases outside the gene matches. DNA of the CDR3: TGCGCCAGCAGCTTGGCTACTCACCGGGACAGGGCCACCGGGGAGCTGTTTTTT. Translation gives CASSLATHRDRATGELFF.

The chain uses TRBV4-1 and TRBJ1-1; 10 bases map to TRBD1. Losses at the gene ends were 10 bases for V and 7 bases for J; bases not matched to a gene: 18. Per germline, CDR1 MGHRA and CDR2 YSYEKL. CDR3 length equals 16 residues. Here the CDR3 DNA reads TGCGCCACCCAGCAAGTCCGGCCCGGACAGGGGGATGAAGCTTTCTTT. It specifies CATQQVRPGQGDEAFF.

V gene TRBV6-5 combines with J gene TRBJ2-3; 7 bases agree with TRBD1. The junction had 4 bases not matched to a gene; V was cut back by 0 bases and J by 4 bases. CDR1 MNHEY and CDR2 SVGAGI come from the germline V gene. The CDR3 extends over 15 amino acids. The CDR3 is CASSYSRQGSDTQYF. CDR3 DNA sequence: TGTGCCAGCAGTTACTCTCGACAGGGTTCAGATACGCAGTATTTT.

This chain joins TRBV7-3 and TRBJ2-2, with 12 bases lining up with TRBD2. Germline CDR1 reads SGHTA; CDR2 reads FQGTGA. The CDR3 has 17 amino acids. V was pared by 5 bases and J by 5 bases, with 9 bases of the junction left unmatched. Here the CDR3 DNA reads TGTGCCAGCAGCCCCCGGACTAGCGGGGTGGGAACCGGGGAGCTGTTTTTT. Its translation: CASSPRTSGVGTGELFF.

This clone was picked up a small number of times. J is TRBJ2-7 and V is TRBV7-9; 11 bases fit TRBD2. The germline V gene encodes CDR1 SEHNR and CDR2 FQNEAQ (reference sequence). The CDR3 consists of 18 residues. Trimming at V came to 6 bases and at J to 6 bases, leaving 19 bases not matched to a gene. As DNA, the CDR3 is TGTGCCAGCAGGTCCATACAGGGGGCACGACTAGCGGGATCCGAGCAGTACTTC. Translating gives CASRSIQGARLAGSEQYF.

This chain connects TRBV28 to TRBJ2-3, with 8 bases fitting TRBD1. V trimming: 10 bases; J trimming: 5 bases; junction bases outside the gene matches: 14. Germline V lookup: CDR1 MDHEN, CDR2 SYDVKM. The CDR3 runs to 15 residues. The CDR3 nucleotides are TGTGCCACCATGAACCCGCAGGGGGCGGGAGATACGCAGTATTTT. It codes for CATMNPQGAGDTQYF.

This rearrangement joins TRBV9 to TRBJ2-2, with 8 positions matching TRBD2. The CDR3 totals 15 residues. V was pared by 0 bases and J by 7 bases, with 5 bases of the junction left unmatched. CDR1 is SGDLS and CDR2 is YYNGEE in the germline V gene. CDR3 sequence (DNA): TGTGCCAGCAGCGTAGATGCGGGACTAGGCGGGGAGCTGTTTTTT. It encodes CASSVDAGLGGELFF. Combining the CDR3 with reference TRBV9 and TRBJ2-2 gives the whole variable domain DSGVTQTPKHLITATGQRVTLRCSPRSGDLSVYWYQQSLDQGLQFLIQYYNGEERAKGNILERFSAQQFPDLHSELNLSSLELGDSALYFCASSVDAGLGGELFFGEGSRLTVL.

This chain joins TRBV5-4 and TRBJ1-2; 10 bases fit TRBD1. The CDR3 has 13 residues. Germline values: CDR1 SGHNT, CDR2 YYREEE (reference sequence). V shed 2 bases and J 8 bases; nucleotides not matched to a gene: 3. CDR3: CASSLRQGAGYTF. The CDR3 nucleotides read TGTGCCAGCAGCTTACGACAGGGGGCAGGCTACACCTTC.

This clone came up a few times. The V and J genes are TRBV29-1 and TRBJ2-2; 7 bases are shared with TRBD2. The ends lost 0 bases at V and 0 bases at J; junction bases unmatched: 4. Germline CDR1 is SQVTM and CDR2 is ANQGSEA. This CDR3 comprises 16 residues. The CDR3 spells CSVEEGEGSNTGELFF. As DNA, the CDR3 is TGCAGCGTTGAAGAAGGGGAGGGATCGAACACCGGGGAGCTGTTTTTT.

Note on this clone: Other DNA sequences in the sample encode the same CDR3. For the CDR3, the DNA is TGTGCCACCAGCAGGGAAGAAGGAGATGGCTACACCTTC. The encoded protein is CATSREEGDGYTF. The genes are TRBV15 and TRBJ1-2; no definite D call. Germline V gives CDR1 LNHNV, CDR2 YYDKDF (reference sequence). The CDR3 loop spans 13 amino acids. Deletions cut 3 bases from V and 6 bases from J, with 11 bases between.

This rearrangement joins TRBV19 to TRBJ1-5, with D possibly TRBD1 on 5 matching bases. CDR1 is LNHDA and CDR2 is SQIVND in the germline V gene (reference sequence). V was shortened by 7 bases and J by 5 bases, with 9 bases between the two germline ends. The CDR3 spans 12 residues. Written as DNA, the CDR3 is TGTGCCAGTACCGACAGAGATCAGCCCCAGCATTTT. This encodes CASTDRDQPQHF.

The V call is TRBV27, the J call TRBJ2-3, with TRBD1 matching over 9 bases. The V gene end was trimmed by 6 bases and the J gene end by 2 bases; junction bases not matched to a gene: 12. CDR1 MNHEY and CDR2 SMNVEV come from the germline V gene (reference sequence). The length of the CDR3 is 17 residues. The CDR3 protein is CASSPTLGDRVTDTQYF. CDR3 DNA sequence: TGTGCCAGCAGCCCAACCCTGGGGGACAGGGTCACAGATACGCAGTATTTT.

DNA for the CDR3: TGTGCCACCAGCAGAGATCCCCTGGGACAGGGGGTGCCCTACGAGCAGTACTTC. Its translation: CATSRDPLGQGVPYEQYF. The V gene is TRBV15, the J gene TRBJ2-7, with 11 positions matching TRBD1. CDR1 and CDR2 (germline): LNHNV, YYDKDF (reference sequence). The J segment lost 2 bases and the V segment lost 0 bases, leaving 9 bases of the junction unmatched. The CDR3 is made up of 18 amino acids.

The chain links TRBV7-2 to TRBJ1-5, with D maybe TRBD1 (5 bases). Trimming took off 2 bases at V and 5 bases at J, with 16 bases between the two ends. The CDR3 sequence is 16 residues long. The germline CDR1 and CDR2 sequences are SGHTA and FQGNSA. CDR3 DNA sequence: TGTGCCAGCAGCTTAATCCTGGGGGGGGTCCATCAGCCCCAGCATTTT. This encodes CASSLILGGVHQPQHF.

The CDR3 region has the DNA TGTGCCAGCAGCCTACAGGGGACCCGTTACGAGCAGTACTTC. Amino acids: CASSLQGTRYEQYF. The rearrangement joins TRBV2 to TRBJ2-7; TRBD1 matches at 7 bases. Trimming took 6 bases from V and 4 from J; bases not matched to a gene: 9. The CDR3 runs to 14 residues. Per the germline V gene, CDR1 is SNHLY and CDR2 is FYNNEI.

The chain has TRBV25-1 and TRBJ1-1; 8 nucleotides line up with TRBD1. The CDR3 sequence is 14 residues long. Germline values: CDR1 MGHDK, CDR2 SYGVNS. With V trimmed by 4 bases and J by 7 bases, 8 bases remained unmatched. The CDR3 loop reads CASSATGGRSEAFF. The CDR3 DNA follows: TGTGCCAGCAGTGCTACAGGGGGGCGGAGTGAAGCTTTCTTT.

This sequence joins TRBV10-3 and TRBJ2-2; TRBD2 might be the D (5 bases). Per germline, CDR1 ENHRY and CDR2 SYGVKD. CDR3 length: 15 amino acids. The V end lost 0 bases, the J end lost 3 bases, and 8 bases lay between the germline ends. CDR3 in DNA: TGTGCCATCAGTGAGTCGAGGGCCCACACCGGGGAGCTGTTTTTT. Translating gives CAISESRAHTGELFF.

The chain couples TRBV5-4 to TRBJ2-5; D possibly corresponds to TRBD2 (6 bases). CDR3 length: 15 amino acids. Between the trimmed V and J ends, which lost 7 bases and 1 base, there was a span of 17 bases. In germline, CDR1 is SGHNT, CDR2 YYREEE (reference sequence). CDR3 residues: CASRRGGTPQETQYF. The CDR3 coding sequence is TGTGCCAGCCGCCGTGGCGGGACCCCCCAAGAGACCCAGTACTTC.